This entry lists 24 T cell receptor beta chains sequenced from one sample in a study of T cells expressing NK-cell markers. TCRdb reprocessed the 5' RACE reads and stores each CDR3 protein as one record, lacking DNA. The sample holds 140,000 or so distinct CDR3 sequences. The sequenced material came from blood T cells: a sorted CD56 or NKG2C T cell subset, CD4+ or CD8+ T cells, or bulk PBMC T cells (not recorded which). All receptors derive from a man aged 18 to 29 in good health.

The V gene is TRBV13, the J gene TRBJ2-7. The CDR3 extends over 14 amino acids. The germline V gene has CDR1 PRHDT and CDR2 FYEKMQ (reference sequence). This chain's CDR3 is CASSLSGDYYEQYF.

The CDR3: CSAKDRGFDTIYF. The chain uses TRBV29-1 and TRBJ1-3; TCRdb outputs TRBD1, but without DNA this stays unchecked. The length of the CDR3 is 13 residues. Germline V gene sequence: CDR1 SQVTM, CDR2 ANQGSEA.

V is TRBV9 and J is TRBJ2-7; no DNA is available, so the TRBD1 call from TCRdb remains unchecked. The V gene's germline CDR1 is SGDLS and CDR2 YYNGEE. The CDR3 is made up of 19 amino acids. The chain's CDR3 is CASSVASGGDPRRLYEQYF. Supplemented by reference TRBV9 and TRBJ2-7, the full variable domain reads DSGVTQTPKHLITATGQRVTLRCSPRSGDLSVYWYQQSLDQGLQFLIQYYNGEERAKGNILERFSAQQFPDLHSELNLSSLELGDSALYFCASSVASGGDPRRLYEQYFGPGTRLTVT.

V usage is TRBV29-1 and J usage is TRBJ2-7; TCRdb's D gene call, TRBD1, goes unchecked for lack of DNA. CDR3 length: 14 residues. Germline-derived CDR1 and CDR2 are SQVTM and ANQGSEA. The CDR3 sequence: CSVKIQGVSYEQYF.

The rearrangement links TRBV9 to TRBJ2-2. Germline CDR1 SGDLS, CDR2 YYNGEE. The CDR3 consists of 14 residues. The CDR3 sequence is CASRELLSTGELFF.

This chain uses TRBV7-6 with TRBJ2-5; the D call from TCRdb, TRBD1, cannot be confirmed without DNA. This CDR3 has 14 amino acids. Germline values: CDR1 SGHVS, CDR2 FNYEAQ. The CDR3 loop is CASSLYPRGETQYF.

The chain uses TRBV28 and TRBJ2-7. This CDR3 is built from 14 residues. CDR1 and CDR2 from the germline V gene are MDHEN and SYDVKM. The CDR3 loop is CASSSLGSSYEQYF.

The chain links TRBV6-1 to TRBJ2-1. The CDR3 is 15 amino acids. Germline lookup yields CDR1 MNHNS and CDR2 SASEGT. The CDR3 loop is CASSEDDQTYNEQFF.

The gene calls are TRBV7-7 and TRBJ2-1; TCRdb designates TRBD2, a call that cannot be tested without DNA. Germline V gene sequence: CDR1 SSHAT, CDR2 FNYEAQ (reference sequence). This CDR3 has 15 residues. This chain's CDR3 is CASSRTSAPYNEQFF.

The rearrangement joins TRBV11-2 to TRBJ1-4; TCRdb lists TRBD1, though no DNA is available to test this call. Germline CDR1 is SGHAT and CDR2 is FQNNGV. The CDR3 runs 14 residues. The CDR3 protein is CASSYVPGQGKLFF.

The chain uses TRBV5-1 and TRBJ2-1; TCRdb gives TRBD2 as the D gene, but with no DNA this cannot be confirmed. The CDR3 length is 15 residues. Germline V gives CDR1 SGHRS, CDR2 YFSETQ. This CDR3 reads CASSLAASGNNEQFF.

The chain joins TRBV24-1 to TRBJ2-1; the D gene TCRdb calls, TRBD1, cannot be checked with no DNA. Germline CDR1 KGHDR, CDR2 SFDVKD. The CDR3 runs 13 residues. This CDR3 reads CATSDSTGLEQFF.

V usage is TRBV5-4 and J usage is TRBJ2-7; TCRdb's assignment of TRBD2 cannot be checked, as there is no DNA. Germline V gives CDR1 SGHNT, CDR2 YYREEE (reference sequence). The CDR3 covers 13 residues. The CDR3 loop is CATMEAGDVEQYF.

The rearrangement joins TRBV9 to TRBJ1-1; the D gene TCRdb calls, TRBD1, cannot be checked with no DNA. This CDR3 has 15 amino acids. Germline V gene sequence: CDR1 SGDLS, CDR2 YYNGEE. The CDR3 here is CASGLGWGGNTEAFF.

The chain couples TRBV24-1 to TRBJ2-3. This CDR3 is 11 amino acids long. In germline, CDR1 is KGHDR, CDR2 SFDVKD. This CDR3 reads CATSESDTQYF.

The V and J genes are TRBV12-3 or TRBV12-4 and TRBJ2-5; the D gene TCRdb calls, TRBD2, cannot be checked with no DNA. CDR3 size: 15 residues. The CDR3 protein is CASSFLKRGEETQYF.

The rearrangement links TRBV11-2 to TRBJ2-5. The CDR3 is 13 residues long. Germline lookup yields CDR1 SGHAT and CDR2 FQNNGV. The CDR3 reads CASSSSRRETQYF.

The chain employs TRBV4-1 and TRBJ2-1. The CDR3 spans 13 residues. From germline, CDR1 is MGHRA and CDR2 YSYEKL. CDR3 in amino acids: CASSQQRANEQFF.

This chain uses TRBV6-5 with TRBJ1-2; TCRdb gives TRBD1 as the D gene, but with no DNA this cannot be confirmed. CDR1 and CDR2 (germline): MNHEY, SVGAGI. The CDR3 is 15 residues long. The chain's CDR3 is CASSYSAQGTDGYTF.

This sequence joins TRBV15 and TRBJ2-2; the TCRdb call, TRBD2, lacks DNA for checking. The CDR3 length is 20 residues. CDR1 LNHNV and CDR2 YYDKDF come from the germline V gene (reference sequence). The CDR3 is CATSRRGPGTSGRSTGELFF.

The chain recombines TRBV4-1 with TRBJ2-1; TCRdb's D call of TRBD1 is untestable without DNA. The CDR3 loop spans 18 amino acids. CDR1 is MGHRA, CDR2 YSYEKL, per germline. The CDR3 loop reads CASSSGGRLQSSYNEQFF.

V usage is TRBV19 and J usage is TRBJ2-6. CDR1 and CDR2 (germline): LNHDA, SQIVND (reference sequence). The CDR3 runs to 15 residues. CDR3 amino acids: CASTVIMSGANVLTF.

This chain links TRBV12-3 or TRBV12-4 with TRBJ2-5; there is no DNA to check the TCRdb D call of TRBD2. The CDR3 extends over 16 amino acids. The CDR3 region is CASSFDQPSLQETQYF.

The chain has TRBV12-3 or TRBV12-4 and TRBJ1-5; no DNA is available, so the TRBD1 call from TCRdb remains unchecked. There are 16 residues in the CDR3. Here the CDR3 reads CASSPDRVQGNQPQHF.